A single sample gave rise to the 29 T cell receptor beta chains below, sequenced in a study of T cell responses to AZD1222 COVID-19 vaccine. Some clones are missing from TCRdb's copy, which holds only in-frame ones; the method was immunoSEQ multiplex PCR. The repertoire holds approximately 110,000 clones, with about 88% as singletons. This sample comprised peripheral blood, obtained 28 days after the second AZD1222 dose. Source of these receptors: an adult who received the AZD1222 COVID-19 vaccine.

This clone was observed a single time. The rearrangement uses TRBV18 and TRBJ1-2; no firm D call. Germline values: CDR1 KGHSH, CDR2 LQKENI. There are 13 residues in the CDR3. V lost 3 bases, J lost 5 bases, and 10 bases lay in between. The CDR3 DNA is TGTGCCAGCTCACCTTTGGACGGTTATGGCTACACCTTC. It encodes CASSPLDGYGYTF.

The chain is built from TRBV20-1 and TRBJ1-3; no clear D gene. The CDR3 loop spans 14 amino acids. Germline values: CDR1 DFQATT, CDR2 SNEGSKA (reference sequence). The ends were cut back, 3 bases at V and 0 bases at J, with 9 bases in the middle. The CDR3 here is CSASEANSGNTIYF. Here the CDR3 DNA reads TGCAGTGCTAGTGAGGCGAACTCTGGAAACACCATATATTTT.

The chain combines TRBV27 with TRBJ1-2; 7 positions match TRBD1. CDR1 and CDR2 from the germline V gene are MNHEY and SMNVEV (reference sequence). The V and J ends lost 5 bases and 7 bases, in that order; junction bases with no gene match: 4. This CDR3 spans 12 amino acids. In nucleotides, the CDR3 is TGTGCCAGCAGTGACAGGGTGGGTGGCTACACCTTC. As protein: CASSDRVGGYTF.

This rearrangement joins TRBV11-2 to TRBJ2-1; unclear D gene. The V gene lost 5 bases and the J gene lost 4 bases, with 9 bases spanning the gap. The CDR3 contains 13 residues. The germline V gene encodes CDR1 SGHAT and CDR2 FQNNGV. CDR3 region: CASSRVQYNEQFF. The CDR3 DNA sequence: TGTGCCAGCAGCCGAGTTCAGTACAATGAGCAGTTCTTC.

This clone was recorded a few times. The V call is TRBV6-5, the J call TRBJ1-1, with TRBD1 matching 8 bases. V was pared by 3 bases and J by 3 bases, with 6 bases of the junction left unmatched. This CDR3 has 15 amino acids. The germline CDR1 and CDR2 sequences are MNHEY and SVGAGI. CDR3 nucleotides: TGTGCCAGCAGTTATATGACAGGGGAGGACACTGAAGCTTTCTTT. Amino acid sequence: CASSYMTGEDTEAFF.

In the case of this clone: This specimen includes other DNA sequences encoding the same CDR3. The gene calls are TRBV6-5 and TRBJ2-1; 11 positions match TRBD2. J was trimmed by 10 bases and V by 10 bases; bases with no gene match: 9. This CDR3 has 13 residues. CDR1 and CDR2 (germline): MNHEY, SVGAGI. The CDR3 DNA reads TGTGCCACCGGTAGCGGGAGGGCCGGGGAGCAGTTCTTC. Encoded protein: CATGSGRAGEQFF.

The J gene is TRBJ1-1, the V gene TRBV19, with TRBD1 identical over 9 bases. V was clipped by 6 bases and J by 5 bases; unmatched bases: 4. The CDR3 is 13 amino acids. Germline values: CDR1 LNHDA, CDR2 SQIVND (reference sequence). The CDR3 nucleotides read TGTGCCAGTAGGGGGACAGGGAGGACTGAAGCTTTCTTT. It yields the protein CASRGTGRTEAFF.

The chain links TRBV5-4 to TRBJ2-3, with 7 bases identical to TRBD2. CDR1 and CDR2 from the germline V gene are SGHNT and YYREEE (reference sequence). Trimming at V came to 2 bases and at J to 0 bases, leaving 12 bases not matched to a gene. CDR3 length: 18 amino acids. In nucleotides, the CDR3 is TGTGCCAGCAGCTTAGGTTCCGGGACTACATTAAGCACAGATACGCAGTATTTT. This gives the protein CASSLGSGTTLSTDTQYF.

The rearrangement uses TRBV28 and TRBJ2-1, with D tentatively TRBD1 or TRBD2 (5 bases each). Trimming removed 3 bases from V and 8 bases from J, with 20 bases in between. Germline V gene data show CDR1 as MDHEN and CDR2 as SYDVKM. The length of the CDR3 is 16 residues. The CDR3 nucleotides read TGTGCCAGCAGTTTGGGTAGCGCCTTGGGACGCGATGAGCAGTTCTTC. This codes for CASSLGSALGRDEQFF.

The chain has TRBV18 and TRBJ2-1, with TRBD2 identical over 13 bases. CDR3 length equals 15 residues. The V and J ends lost 3 bases and 13 bases, in that order; junction bases with no gene match: 9. Germline V gene data show CDR1 as KGHSH and CDR2 as LQKENI. The CDR3 coding sequence is TGTGCCAGCTCACCCCCCGGACTAGCGGGAGTAGGACAGTTCTTC. Its translation: CASSPPGLAGVGQFF. Full variable domain (remainder filled in from reference TRBV18 and TRBJ2-1): NAGVMQNPRHLVRRRGQEARLRCSPMKGHSHVYWYRQLPEEGLKFMVYLQKENIIDESGMPKERFSAEFPKEGPSILRIQQVVRGDSAAYFCASSPPGLAGVGQFFGPGTRLTVL.

This chain joins TRBV7-9 and TRBJ2-2, with D tentatively TRBD1 (5 bases). There are 15 residues in the CDR3. CDR1 and CDR2 from the germline V gene are SEHNR and FQNEAQ (reference sequence). Trimming took 8 bases from V and 2 from J, leaving 15 bases between them. The CDR3 region has the DNA TGTGCCAGCGGTAGGGGCTACGACAACACCGGGGAGCTGTTTTTT. Translating gives CASGRGYDNTGELFF. The full variable domain, with the rest looked up from reference TRBV7-9 and TRBJ2-2, is DTGVSQNPRHKITKRGQNVTFRCDPISEHNRLYWYRQTLGQGPEFLTYFQNEAQLEKSRLLSDRFSAERPKGSFSTLEIQRTEQGDSAMYLCASGRGYDNTGELFFGEGSRLTVL.

The chain carries TRBV5-6 and TRBJ1-5, with D unclear. The V and J ends lost 3 bases and 3 bases respectively, with 16 bases between them. The length of the CDR3 is 16 residues. Germline loops: CDR1 SGHDT, CDR2 YYEEEE. This chain's CDR3 is CASSSAAAGNNQPQHF. In nucleotides, the CDR3 is TGTGCCAGCAGCTCAGCTGCGGCAGGCAACAATCAGCCCCAGCATTTT. Filled out from reference TRBV5-6 and TRBJ1-5, the complete variable domain reads DAGVTQSPTHLIKTRGQQVTLRCSPKSGHDTVSWYQQALGQGPQFIFQYYEEEERQRGNFPDRFSGHQFPNYSSELNVNALLLGDSALYLCASSSAAAGNNQPQHFGDGTRLSIL.

The rearrangement joins TRBV29-1 to TRBJ2-5, with D hard to call. Germline V gives CDR1 SQVTM, CDR2 ANQGSEA. The CDR3 sequence is 14 residues long. V was clipped by 7 bases and J by 2 bases, with 17 bases between them. The CDR3 nucleotides read TGCAGCGCCGCCCGCTCTGGACCTCAAGAGACCCAGTACTTC. It codes for CSAARSGPQETQYF.

This rearrangement joins TRBV4-2 to TRBJ2-3; 7 bases map to TRBD1. With 8 bases clipped from V and 0 bases from J, the junction kept 11 bases outside the gene matches. The length of the CDR3 is 16 residues. Germline V lookup: CDR1 LGHNA, CDR2 YNFKEQ. The CDR3 loop reads CASEGGLWRSTDTQYF. The CDR3 nucleotides read TGTGCCAGCGAAGGGGGCCTCTGGAGGAGCACAGATACGCAGTATTTT.

The chain has TRBV28 and TRBJ2-7; the match to TRBD2 covers 13 bases. With 5 bases clipped from V and 2 bases from J, the junction kept 3 bases outside the gene matches. The length of the CDR3 is 15 residues. CDR1 MDHEN and CDR2 SYDVKM come from the germline V gene. The CDR3 region has the DNA TGTGCCAGCAGTATGGGACTAGCGGGAACCTACGAGCAGTACTTC. Protein product: CASSMGLAGTYEQYF.

This clone appeared once. The V gene is TRBV18, the J gene TRBJ2-1; 12 bases line up with TRBD2. The CDR3 is 15 amino acids. Germline CDR1 is KGHSH and CDR2 is LQKENI. Unmatched junction bases numbered 6, after V lost 6 bases and J lost 6 bases. This chain's CDR3 is CASSQTSGRGNEQFF. In DNA form, the CDR3 reads TGTGCCAGCTCGCAGACTAGCGGGAGAGGCAATGAGCAGTTCTTC.

V and J are TRBV2 and TRBJ2-1, with no clear D. The CDR3 sequence is 13 residues long. V lost 4 bases, J lost 1 base, and 5 bases lay in between. Germline lookup yields CDR1 SNHLY and CDR2 FYNNEI. CDR3 DNA: TGTGCCAGCAGTGGCGAGTCCTACAATGAGCAGTTCTTC. Amino acid sequence: CASSGESYNEQFF.

The chain carries TRBV6-4 and TRBJ2-7; D may be TRBD1 (5 bases). This CDR3 has 13 amino acids. CDR1 is MRHNA and CDR2 is SNTAGT in the germline V gene. Trimming took off 4 bases at V and 3 bases at J, with 10 bases between the two ends. The CDR3 nucleotides are TGTGCCAGCAGTGTTTTCCAGGGCTACGAGCAGTACTTC. Translated: CASSVFQGYEQYF.

The chain uses TRBV30 and TRBJ2-5; perhaps TRBD1 as D (5 bases). Trimming removed 0 bases at V and 5 bases at J, with 13 bases between. The CDR3 spans 14 residues. CDR1 is GTSNPN and CDR2 is SVGIG in the germline V gene (reference sequence). This chain's CDR3 is CAWSVPGKGETQYF. CDR3 sequence (DNA): TGTGCCTGGAGTGTACCAGGGAAGGGGGAGACCCAGTACTTC.

This clone was seen a few times. The chain is built from TRBV9 and TRBJ2-2; tentative D call: TRBD1 (5 bases). The CDR3 has 15 amino acids. The germline gives CDR1 SGDLS, CDR2 YYNGEE. V was clipped by 0 bases and J by 8 bases, with 14 bases between them. The CDR3 DNA reads TGTGCCAGCAGCGTAGAATCCTGGGGCGGAGGGGAGCTGTTTTTT. This sequence encodes CASSVESWGGGELFF.

The chain uses TRBV24-1 and TRBJ1-5; D not certain. The V end was cut by 7 bases, the J end by 4 bases, with 16 bases between. This CDR3 is 15 amino acids long. Germline values: CDR1 KGHDR, CDR2 SFDVKD. In DNA form, the CDR3 reads TGTGCCACCAGCCTCTCGGCAGGTAGTAATCAGCCCCAGCATTTT. Translating it yields CATSLSAGSNQPQHF.

This chain joins TRBV4-2 and TRBJ2-1; D is possibly TRBD2 (5 bases). CDR1 is LGHNA and CDR2 is YNFKEQ in the germline V gene. Trimming removed 0 bases from V and 8 bases from J, with 8 bases in between. This CDR3 region has 13 residues. The CDR3 DNA is TGTGCCAGCAGCCAAGATCCAGCGGATGAGCAGTTCTTC. Residues: CASSQDPADEQFF.

The CDR3 nucleotides are TGTGCCAGAGAGAGGGACAGGGGGTCCTACGAGCAGTACTTC. This translates into CARERDRGSYEQYF. The chain combines TRBV2 with TRBJ2-7, with 11 bases identical to TRBD1. Germline values: CDR1 SNHLY, CDR2 FYNNEI. This CDR3 region has 14 residues. V lost 9 bases to trimming and J lost 1 base; unmatched junction nucleotides: 5.

V gene TRBV20-1 combines with J gene TRBJ1-5; D is uncertain. The CDR3 length is 11 residues. From germline, CDR1 is DFQATT and CDR2 SNEGSKA (reference sequence). The V gene lost 6 bases and the J gene lost 2 bases, with 5 bases spanning the gap. CDR3 residues: CSAKGNQPQHF. The CDR3 DNA reads as TGCAGTGCGAAGGGCAATCAGCCCCAGCATTTT.

This sequence joins TRBV5-1 and TRBJ2-3; 7 positions match TRBD2. Germline CDR1 reads SGHRS; CDR2 reads YFSETQ. The CDR3 is 16 residues long. The V gene end was trimmed by 0 bases and the J gene end by 0 bases; junction bases not matched to a gene: 4. The chain's CDR3 is CASSLESSGSTDTQYF. The CDR3 coding sequence is TGCGCCAGCAGCTTGGAATCTAGCGGCAGCACAGATACGCAGTATTTT.

The chain has TRBV19 and TRBJ1-5, with D tentatively TRBD1 (6 bases). Looked up from germline, CDR1 is LNHDA and CDR2 is SQIVND (reference sequence). The CDR3 sequence is 15 residues long. The ends were cut back, 5 bases at V and 6 bases at J, with 17 bases in the middle. The CDR3 sequence: CASSPRDTARQPQHF. The CDR3 DNA sequence: TGTGCCAGTAGTCCGCGGGACACGGCCCGTCAGCCCCAGCATTTT.

The V and J genes are TRBV6-5 and TRBJ1-2; 10 nucleotides align to TRBD1. This CDR3 has 13 amino acids. Germline V gene sequence: CDR1 MNHEY, CDR2 SVGAGI. V lost 10 bases and J lost 7; bases outside the gene matches: 9. CDR3 protein: CATRGTGEVGYTF. The CDR3 DNA reads TGTGCCACGAGAGGGACAGGGGAGGTTGGCTACACCTTC.

The rearrangement joins TRBV4-3 to TRBJ2-7; TRBD2 aligns across 9 bases. Germline V gene lookup returns CDR1 LGHNA and CDR2 YSLEER. CDR3 length equals 14 residues. V shed 4 bases and J 2 bases; nucleotides not matched to a gene: 3. CDR3 bases: TGCGCCAGCAGCCCGACTAGCGGTGCCTACGAGCAGTACTTC. Protein product: CASSPTSGAYEQYF.

Regarding this clone: Other nucleotide sequences in the sample specify the same CDR3. The rearrangement links TRBV3-1 (or the pseudogene TRBV3-2) to TRBJ1-5, with unresolved D. The germline CDR1 and CDR2 sequences are LGHDT and YNNKEL (reference sequence). There are 12 residues in the CDR3. Trimming took off 1 base at V and 6 bases at J, with 4 bases between the two ends. The CDR3 DNA reads TGTGCCAGCAGCCAAGGCGGTCAGCCCCAGCATTTT. It translates to CASSQGGQPQHF.